The TCR beta chain described here comes from a study of blood T cell repertoires in COVID-19. For the study at large: Donors in the United States, Italy and Spain gave samples during acute or convalescent COVID-19. PBMCs, B-cell-depleted T cells, or T cells were the source of the cDNA or gDNA that made up the material.

Original processing methods: From reference gene primer amplification, estimates of nucleated cell counts were derived. Assay: immunoSEQ multiplex PCR; the TCRdb copy retains only in-frame clones and omits some. That table is the source of V, J and clone size, and D and trimming were worked out from the DNA. The profile shows more than 150,000 clones, about 81% of them singletons. The CDR3 sequence is 15 residues long. Trimming removed 6 bases from V and 2 bases from J; junction bases left unmatched: 5. The germline V gene has CDR1 MDHEN and CDR2 SYDVKM. Sequenced input: peripheral blood. The chain links TRBV28 to TRBJ1-5, with 9 bases identical to TRBD1. This TCR derives from a man in his thirties or forties with active or convalescent COVID-19. This chain's CDR3 is CASRTTGGGNQPQHF. CDR3 nucleotide sequence: TGTGCCAGCAGGACGACAGGGGGAGGCAATCAGCCCCAGCATTTT.